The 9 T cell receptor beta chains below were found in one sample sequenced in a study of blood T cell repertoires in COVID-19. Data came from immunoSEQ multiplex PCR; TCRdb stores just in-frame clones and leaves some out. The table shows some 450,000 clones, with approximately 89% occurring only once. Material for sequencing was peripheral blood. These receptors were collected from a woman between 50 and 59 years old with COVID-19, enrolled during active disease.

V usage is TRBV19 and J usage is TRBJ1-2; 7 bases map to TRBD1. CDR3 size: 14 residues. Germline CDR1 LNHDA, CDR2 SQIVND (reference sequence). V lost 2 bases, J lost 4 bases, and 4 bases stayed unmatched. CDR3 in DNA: TGTGCCAGTAGTATAAGACAGGGCCCCTATGGCTACACCTTC. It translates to CASSIRQGPYGYTF.

Here the CDR3 reads CASNRDGVSPLHF. CDR3 DNA sequence: TGTGCCAGCAACAGAGACGGGGTTTCACCCCTCCACTTT. V is TRBV2 and J is TRBJ1-6; D gene unclear. CDR3 length: 13 residues. Germline CDR1 SNHLY, CDR2 FYNNEI. Trimming took off 7 bases at V and 9 bases at J, with 13 bases between the two ends.

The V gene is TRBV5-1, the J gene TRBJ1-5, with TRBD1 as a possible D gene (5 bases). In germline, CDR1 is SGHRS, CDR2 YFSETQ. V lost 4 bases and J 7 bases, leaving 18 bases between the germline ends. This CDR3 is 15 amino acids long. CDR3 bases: TGCGCCAGCAGCCTGTGGCCGGGGGGGAAGCAGCCCCAGCATTTT. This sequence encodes CASSLWPGGKQPQHF.

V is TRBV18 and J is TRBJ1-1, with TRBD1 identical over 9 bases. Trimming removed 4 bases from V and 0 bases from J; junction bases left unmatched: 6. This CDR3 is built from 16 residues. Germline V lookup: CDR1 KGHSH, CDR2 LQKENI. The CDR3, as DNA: TGTGCCAGCTCACGTAACGGACAGGGGATGAACACTGAAGCTTTCTTT. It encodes CASSRNGQGMNTEAFF.

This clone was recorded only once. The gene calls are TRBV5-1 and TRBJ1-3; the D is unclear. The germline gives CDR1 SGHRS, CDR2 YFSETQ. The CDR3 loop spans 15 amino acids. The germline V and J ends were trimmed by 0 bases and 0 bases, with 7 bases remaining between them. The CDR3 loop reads CASSLATSSGNTIYF. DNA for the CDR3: TGCGCCAGCAGCTTGGCTACTAGCTCTGGAAACACCATATATTTT.

CDR3 amino acids: CASSYRRMGGEQYF. In nucleotides, the CDR3 is TGTGCCAGCAGTTACCGGAGAATGGGAGGCGAGCAGTACTTC. The rearrangement joins TRBV6-5 to TRBJ2-7; tentatively, D is TRBD2 (6 bases). CDR1 and CDR2 from the germline V gene are MNHEY and SVGAGI. V lost 2 bases to trimming and J lost 6 bases, with 14 bases between them. CDR3 length equals 14 residues.

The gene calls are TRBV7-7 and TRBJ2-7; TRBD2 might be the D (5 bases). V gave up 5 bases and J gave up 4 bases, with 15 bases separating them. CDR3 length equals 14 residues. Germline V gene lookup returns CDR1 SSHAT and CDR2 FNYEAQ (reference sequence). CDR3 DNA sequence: TGTGCCAGCAGCCCGGGAATCGGAAAATACGAGCAGTACTTC. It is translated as CASSPGIGKYEQYF. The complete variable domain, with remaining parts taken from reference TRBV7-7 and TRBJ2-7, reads GAGVSQSPRYKVTKRGQDVTLRCDPISSHATLYWYQQALGQGPEFLTYFNYEAQPDKSGLPSDRFSAERPEGSISTLTIQRTEQRDSAMYRCASSPGIGKYEQYFGPGTRLTVT.

The CDR3 here is CASTPGGVESPLHF. CDR3 nucleotides: TGTGCCAGCACCCCTGGCGGGGTAGAATCACCCCTCCACTTT. The gene calls are TRBV28 and TRBJ1-6; D unresolved. This CDR3 is built from 14 residues. Germline V lookup: CDR1 MDHEN, CDR2 SYDVKM. The V end lost 7 bases, the J end lost 10 bases, and 17 bases lay between the germline ends. Based on the CDR3 plus reference TRBV28 and TRBJ1-6, the full variable domain is DVKVTQSSRYLVKRTGEKVFLECVQDMDHENMFWYRQDPGLGLRLIYFSYDVKMKEKGDIPEGYSVSREKKERFSLILESASTNQTSMYLCASTPGGVESPLHFGNGTRLTVT.

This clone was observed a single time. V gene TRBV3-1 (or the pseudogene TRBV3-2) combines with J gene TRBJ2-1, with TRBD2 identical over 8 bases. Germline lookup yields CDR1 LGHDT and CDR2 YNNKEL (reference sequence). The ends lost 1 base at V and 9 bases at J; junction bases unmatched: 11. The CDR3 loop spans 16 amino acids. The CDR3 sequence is CASSQVPGGLGSEQFF. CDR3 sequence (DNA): TGTGCCAGCAGCCAAGTGCCGGGGGGGCTTGGTAGTGAGCAGTTCTTC.